This T cell receptor (beta chain) was identified during a study of blood T cell repertoires in COVID-19. About the research overall: Whether acute or convalescent, the COVID-19 samples came from the United States, Italy and Spain. Sample material is recorded as cDNA or gDNA derived from T cells, B-cell-depleted T cells, or PBMCs.

Enrolled through a virtual design, the participants were between roughly 18 and 90 years of age and came from about two dozen US areas. Original methodology: Amplification of reference gene primers was used by the study to estimate nucleated cell counts. The data were produced by immunoSEQ multiplex PCR, yet TCRdb's version contains in-frame clones alone and is incomplete. V and J calls and clone size are copied from that table; D and trimming were computed from the DNA. The sample includes about 220,000 clones, 70% to 90% of them seen just once. Per the germline V gene, CDR1 is SGDLS and CDR2 is YYNGEE. With 0 bases removed from V and 1 base from J, the gap between germline ends came to 15 bases. This CDR3 is 17 amino acids long.

This clonotype was obtained from a woman aged 50 to 60 with acute COVID-19. The material sequenced was PBMCs or T cells enriched from blood (not recorded which). This chain joins TRBV9 and TRBJ2-3; tentative D call: TRBD2 (6 bases). The CDR3 DNA sequence: TGTGCCAGCAGCGTAGAGGGCAGGGAGGTCGGCACAGATACGCAGTATTTT. Translating it yields CASSVEGREVGTDTQYF.